Listed below are T cell receptor beta chains from one sample, sequenced in a study of blood T cells in healthy people across ages. TCRdb re-called the 5' RACE reads through MiXCR, storing one row per CDR3 protein. The table has 750,000 to 850,000 distinct CDR3 sequences, roughly 25% seen once. Another study also made use of these data, one on T cells of mothers and their children.

The material sequenced was blood. The source of these receptors is a boy between 10 and 17 years old in good health. The CDR3 runs from the conserved cysteine through the conserved F or W. Each record gives: J gene, clone size, V gene, D gene, CDR3 protein, CDR3 DNA. The D gene is left open where the match is weak. Size is omitted from some rows. Given values are once, few, many or a class for expanded clones.

J gene: TRBJ1-1; clone size: NA; V gene: TRBV10-3; D gene: NA; CDR3 protein: CAISESFTDNTEAFF; CDR3 DNA: TGTGCCATCAGTGAGTCTTTCACTGATAACACTGAAGCTTTCTTT
J gene: TRBJ2-7; clone size: NA; V gene: TRBV9; D gene: NA; CDR3 protein: CASSVLPFSGVYEQYF; CDR3 DNA: TGTGCCAGCAGCGTACTCCCCTTCTCGGGGGTCTACGAGCAGTACTTC
J gene: TRBJ2-7; clone size: few; V gene: TRBV7-6; D gene: TRBD2; CDR3 protein: CASSLAGVAGAPSYEQYF; CDR3 DNA: TGTGCCAGCAGCTTAGCGGGGGTAGCGGGAGCCCCCTCCTACGAGCAGTACTTC
J gene: TRBJ2-7; clone size: NA; V gene: TRBV20-1; D gene: TRBD2; CDR3 protein: CSADALAGGYEQYF; CDR3 DNA: TGCAGTGCTGACGCCCTAGCGGGGGGCTACGAGCAGTACTTC
J gene: TRBJ1-2; clone size: few; V gene: TRBV27; D gene: NA; CDR3 protein: CASSRGGSNYGYTF; CDR3 DNA: TGTGCCAGCAGTCGGGGAGGGTCTAACTATGGCTACACCTTC
J gene: TRBJ2-5; clone size: NA; V gene: TRBV20-1; D gene: NA; CDR3 protein: CSASGKYQETQYF; CDR3 DNA: TGCAGTGCTAGCGGGAAGTACCAAGAGACCCAGTACTTC
J gene: TRBJ2-1; clone size: NA; V gene: TRBV4-3; D gene: TRBD2; CDR3 protein: CASSQFWREGGNEQFF; CDR3 DNA: TGCGCCAGCAGCCAGTTCTGGCGGGAGGGCGGCAATGAGCAGTTCTTC
J gene: TRBJ1-2; clone size: NA; V gene: TRBV7-2; D gene: NA; CDR3 protein: CASSLALARRGGYGYTF; CDR3 DNA: TGTGCCAGCAGCTTAGCCCTGGCGCGGCGCGGGGGCTATGGCTACACCTTC
J gene: TRBJ1-2; clone size: few; V gene: TRBV24-1; D gene: NA; CDR3 protein: CATSDRTVNGYTF; CDR3 DNA: TGTGCCACCAGTGACAGGACAGTGAATGGCTACACCTTC
J gene: TRBJ2-7; clone size: NA; V gene: TRBV28; D gene: NA; CDR3 protein: CASSPGVYPSYEQYF; CDR3 DNA: TGTGCCAGCAGTCCTGGGGTCTACCCTTCCTACGAGCAGTACTTC
J gene: TRBJ1-5; clone size: NA; V gene: TRBV20-1; D gene: NA; CDR3 protein: CSASGQDSNQPQHF; CDR3 DNA: TGCAGTGCAAGCGGGCAGGATAGCAATCAGCCCCAGCATTTT
J gene: TRBJ2-5; clone size: NA; V gene: TRBV6-2/TRBV6-3; D gene: TRBD1; CDR3 protein: CASRPGQGFGETQYF; CDR3 DNA: TGTGCCAGCAGACCGGGACAGGGTTTTGGGGAGACCCAGTACTTC
J gene: TRBJ1-5; clone size: NA; V gene: TRBV6-6; D gene: TRBD1; CDR3 protein: CASSYSDGTGGQPQHF; CDR3 DNA: TGTGCCAGCAGTTACTCTGACGGGACAGGGGGCCAGCCCCAGCATTTT
J gene: TRBJ2-2; clone size: few; V gene: TRBV29-1; D gene: NA; CDR3 protein: CSARSGPGEGELFF; CDR3 DNA: TGCAGCGCCCGAAGTGGCCCGGGAGAGGGGGAGCTGTTTTTT
J gene: TRBJ2-2; clone size: NA; V gene: TRBV7-2; D gene: TRBD2; CDR3 protein: CASRRAGGTGELFF; CDR3 DNA: TGTGCCAGCAGACGAGCGGGGGGCACCGGGGAGCTGTTTTTT
J gene: TRBJ1-2; clone size: NA; V gene: TRBV7-6; D gene: NA; CDR3 protein: CASSPTAGTPGYTF; CDR3 DNA: TGTGCCAGCAGCCCTACCGCGGGCACCCCTGGCTACACCTTC
J gene: TRBJ2-3; clone size: NA; V gene: TRBV18; D gene: NA; CDR3 protein: CASSPRPPGVIPDTQYF; CDR3 DNA: TGTGCCAGCTCACCACGACCGCCAGGGGTTATCCCAGATACGCAGTATTTT
J gene: TRBJ2-3; clone size: NA; V gene: TRBV5-1; D gene: NA; CDR3 protein: CASTVGGIPDTQYF; CDR3 DNA: TGCGCCAGCACCGTAGGGGGGATCCCAGATACGCAGTATTTT
J gene: TRBJ2-3; clone size: NA; V gene: TRBV24-1; D gene: NA; CDR3 protein: CATSAATESTDTQYF; CDR3 DNA: TGTGCCACCAGTGCTGCTACGGAAAGCACAGATACGCAGTATTTT
J gene: TRBJ1-2; clone size: few; V gene: TRBV5-4; D gene: NA; CDR3 protein: CASSLQQGQENGYTF; CDR3 DNA: TGTGCCAGCAGCTTACAACAGGGTCAGGAAAATGGCTACACCTTC
J gene: TRBJ2-1; clone size: NA; V gene: TRBV20-1; D gene: NA; CDR3 protein: CSAWRRGQGNEQFF; CDR3 DNA: TGCAGTGCTTGGCGACGGGGGCAGGGCAATGAGCAGTTCTTC
J gene: TRBJ1-1; clone size: NA; V gene: TRBV28; D gene: TRBD1; CDR3 protein: CASSPYRQGADTEAFF; CDR3 DNA: TGTGCCAGCAGCCCATACCGCCAGGGGGCTGACACTGAAGCTTTCTTT
J gene: TRBJ2-4; clone size: NA; V gene: TRBV29-1; D gene: NA; CDR3 protein: CSVKGNIQYF; CDR3 DNA: TGCAGCGTTAAGGGGAACATTCAGTACTTC
J gene: TRBJ2-5; clone size: NA; V gene: TRBV24-1; D gene: NA; CDR3 protein: CATSAQGFQETQYF; CDR3 DNA: TGTGCCACCAGTGCCCAGGGTTTTCAAGAGACCCAGTACTTC
J gene: TRBJ2-2; clone size: NA; V gene: TRBV24-1; D gene: NA; CDR3 protein: CATSPGRVETGELFF; CDR3 DNA: TGTGCCACCAGCCCTGGCAGGGTGGAGACCGGGGAGCTGTTTTTT
J gene: TRBJ2-5; clone size: NA; V gene: TRBV6-5; D gene: TRBD1; CDR3 protein: CASSSLDRRETQYF; CDR3 DNA: TGTGCCAGCAGTTCCTTGGACAGGAGAGAGACCCAGTACTTC
J gene: TRBJ2-5; clone size: few; V gene: TRBV29-1; D gene: NA; CDR3 protein: CSAAGNQETQYF; CDR3 DNA: TGCAGCGCCGCCGGGAACCAAGAGACCCAGTACTTC
J gene: TRBJ2-5; clone size: NA; V gene: TRBV29-1; D gene: NA; CDR3 protein: CSVGGTNQETQYF; CDR3 DNA: TGCAGCGTTGGGGGGACAAATCAAGAGACCCAGTACTTC
J gene: TRBJ2-4; clone size: few; V gene: TRBV28; D gene: TRBD2; CDR3 protein: CASRTLAGVNIQYF; CDR3 DNA: TGTGCCAGCAGGACATTAGCGGGAGTTAACATTCAGTACTTC